The 30 T cell receptor beta chains below come from one sample, sequenced in a study of T-cell memory formation after mild COVID-19. TCRdb reprocessed the 5' RACE reads with MiXCR, giving one entry per CDR3 protein. This repertoire shows about half a million distinct CDR3 sequences, approximately 18% found once; its top ten account for 10% to 15%. The sequenced sample was PBMCs or a T cell subset sorted from them (not recorded which). The source of these receptors is an adult woman who had mild COVID-19 (a few samples of this study predate the infection). Cell type and time point are not known.

This chain uses TRBV7-6 with TRBJ1-1, with a weak D call TRBD1 (5 bases). Germline V gene sequence: CDR1 SGHVS, CDR2 FNYEAQ. This CDR3 has 16 amino acids. V was clipped by 0 bases and J by 4 bases, with 15 bases between them. The CDR3 protein is CASSLAKGVGPTEAFF. The CDR3 DNA sequence: TGTGCCAGCAGCTTAGCAAAGGGAGTGGGACCCACTGAAGCTTTCTTT.

The chain couples TRBV20-1 to TRBJ2-7, with TRBD2 identical over 7 bases. The germline CDR1 and CDR2 sequences are DFQATT and SNEGSKA (reference sequence). The CDR3 extends over 12 amino acids. V was clipped by 6 bases and J by 5 bases; unmatched bases: 7. The CDR3 DNA is TGCAGTGCCAACGCGGGAGCCAACGAGCAGTACTTC. The encoded protein is CSANAGANEQYF.

This rearrangement joins TRBV12-3 or TRBV12-4 to TRBJ2-2, with TRBD1 identical over 7 bases. The CDR3 loop spans 14 amino acids. With 6 bases clipped from V and 4 bases from J, the junction kept 5 bases outside the gene matches. CDR3 bases: TGTGCCAGCAGCCGGGACAGATTCACCGGGGAGCTGTTTTTT. Encoded protein: CASSRDRFTGELFF.

This clonotype was seen ten or more times. The CDR3 loop is CASGLLTGESTDTQYF. Written as DNA, the CDR3 is TGTGCCAGCGGATTATTGACAGGGGAGAGCACAGATACGCAGTATTTT. V usage is TRBV12-3 or TRBV12-4 and J usage is TRBJ2-3; the match to TRBD1 covers 8 bases. V shed 8 bases, J shed 0 bases, and the junction held 10 bases outside the gene matches. The CDR3 loop spans 16 amino acids.

This clonotype was recorded once. The rearrangement joins TRBV25-1 to TRBJ1-2, with D unresolved. CDR1 and CDR2 (germline): MGHDK, SYGVNS. The CDR3 spans 13 residues. V lost 3 bases and J lost 3, with 8 bases in between. This CDR3 is CASSDVPHYGYTF. CDR3 bases: TGTGCCAGCAGTGATGTCCCTCACTATGGCTACACCTTC.

This clonotype was observed many times. Here the CDR3 reads CASSEGLARAGQFF. As DNA, the CDR3 is TGCGCCAGCAGCGAGGGACTAGCCCGCGCCGGGCAGTTCTTC. This chain connects TRBV5-1 to TRBJ2-1, with 9 positions matching TRBD2. Germline CDR1 and CDR2: SGHRS and YFSETQ. The CDR3 has 14 amino acids. V shed 4 bases and J 12 bases; nucleotides not matched to a gene: 11. Combining the CDR3 with reference TRBV5-1 and TRBJ2-1 gives the whole variable domain KAGVTQTPRYLIKTRGQQVTLSCSPISGHRSVSWYQQTPGQGLQFLFEYFSETQRNKGNFPGRFSGRQFSNSRSEMNVSTLELGDSALYLCASSEGLARAGQFFGPGTRLTVL.

This chain links TRBV27 with TRBJ1-5; D gene unclear. Trimming removed 6 bases at V and 4 bases at J, with 7 bases between. The CDR3 totals 12 residues. Germline V gene sequence: CDR1 MNHEY, CDR2 SMNVEV (reference sequence). The CDR3 region is CASSPTNQPQHF. Written as DNA, the CDR3 is TGTGCCAGCAGCCCAACAAATCAGCCCCAGCATTTT.

This chain uses TRBV7-9 with TRBJ1-5; D not resolved. The ends were cut back, 5 bases at V and 7 bases at J, with 9 bases in the middle. The CDR3 has 12 residues. Germline lookup yields CDR1 SEHNR and CDR2 FQNEAQ (reference sequence). The CDR3 DNA follows: TGTGCCAGCAGCCTCCCTGGGCAGCCCCAGCATTTT. It yields the protein CASSLPGQPQHF.

This clonotype was detected only a few times. The chain uses TRBV7-2 and TRBJ2-1; D ambiguous. In germline, CDR1 is SGHTA, CDR2 FQGNSA. V lost 2 bases and J 10 bases, leaving 6 bases between the germline ends. CDR3 size: 11 residues. The CDR3 reads CASSLITEQFF. CDR3 coding DNA: TGTGCCAGCAGCTTAATTACCGAGCAGTTCTTC.

The CDR3 here is CASRNQRGVGDTQYF. CDR3 sequence (DNA): TGTGCCAGCAGAAACCAGCGGGGGGTGGGAGATACGCAGTATTTT. This sequence joins TRBV6-6 and TRBJ2-3; 9 bases line up with TRBD2. With V trimmed by 6 bases and J by 5 bases, 9 bases remained unmatched. This CDR3 has 15 amino acids. Per the germline V gene, CDR1 is MNHNY and CDR2 is SVGAGI (reference sequence).

The rearrangement joins TRBV12-3 or TRBV12-4 to TRBJ1-4; 7 bases match TRBD1. Unmatched junction bases numbered 4, after V lost 2 bases and J lost 7 bases. CDR3 length: 14 residues. The CDR3 DNA sequence: TGTGCCAGCAGTTTAACAGGGGTGGGTGAAAAACTGTTTTTT. Translated, it gives CASSLTGVGEKLFF.

This clonotype was found many times. The chain recombines TRBV20-1 with TRBJ1-2; 7 bases are a match to TRBD1. The CDR3 is 14 amino acids. Trimming cost V 0 bases and J 6 bases; bases outside gene matches: 7. From germline, CDR1 is DFQATT and CDR2 SNEGSKA (reference sequence). The CDR3 DNA follows: TGCAGTGCTAGAGATCCCCGCAGGGGGAATGGCTACACCTTC. Translating it yields CSARDPRRGNGYTF.

There are a few counts of this clonotype. The chain combines TRBV11-1 with TRBJ2-7; 11 bases align to TRBD2. The germline CDR1 and CDR2 sequences are SGHAT and FQDESV (reference sequence). CDR3 size: 15 residues. V was pared by 4 bases and J by 7 bases, with 9 bases of the junction left unmatched. DNA for the CDR3: TGTGCCAGCAGCTGGACTAGCGGGTCCCTTTATGAGCAGTACTTC. It yields the protein CASSWTSGSLYEQYF.

A single count supports this clonotype. The V and J genes are TRBV29-1 and TRBJ2-7; TRBD1 might be the D (6 bases). Deletions cut 5 bases from V and 2 bases from J, with 13 bases between. The CDR3 is 13 amino acids. Germline lookup yields CDR1 SQVTM and CDR2 ANQGSEA. The CDR3 nucleotides are TGCAGCGTTATCCAGGGGATGACCTACGAGCAGTACTTC. As protein: CSVIQGMTYEQYF.

The rearrangement links TRBV7-3 to TRBJ1-2, with 10 bases matching TRBD1. Looked up from germline, CDR1 is SGHTA and CDR2 is FQGTGA. This CDR3 comprises 15 residues. V lost 5 bases, J lost 6 bases, and 9 bases stayed unmatched. DNA for the CDR3: TGTGCCAGCAGCCCGACAGGGGGCAAAGCGGATGGCTACACCTTC. Translating it yields CASSPTGGKADGYTF.

The chain employs TRBV27 and TRBJ1-1; D not certain. V gave up 6 bases and J gave up 0 bases, with 14 bases separating them. Germline values: CDR1 MNHEY, CDR2 SMNVEV (reference sequence). The CDR3 is 15 residues long. In DNA form, the CDR3 reads TGTGCCAGCAGCCTGGGCTTTACGATGAACACTGAAGCTTTCTTT. Its protein product is CASSLGFTMNTEAFF.

The rearrangement links TRBV25-1 to TRBJ1-1; D is ambiguous. CDR3 size: 13 residues. The germline V and J ends were trimmed by 3 bases and 5 bases, with 10 bases remaining between them. Germline V gene lookup returns CDR1 MGHDK and CDR2 SYGVNS. CDR3 amino acids: CASSESTGTEAFF. CDR3 in DNA: TGTGCCAGCAGTGAGAGTACGGGGACTGAAGCTTTCTTT.

This clonotype was counted only a few times. The chain combines TRBV19 with TRBJ1-5; TRBD1 aligns across 7 bases. V was pared by 5 bases and J by 6 bases, with 7 bases of the junction left unmatched. From germline, CDR1 is LNHDA and CDR2 SQIVND (reference sequence). The CDR3 has 14 amino acids. The CDR3 DNA reads TGTGCCAGTAGTTCGACAGGGAGTCTTCAGCCCCAGCATTTT. Amino acid sequence: CASSSTGSLQPQHF.

The table lists this clonotype with a few counts. The DNA for the CDR3 is TGTGCCAGCAGTGACCCAGACGGGACAGCTGAGTTAAAATCCTACAATGAGCAGTTCTTC. As protein: CASSDPDGTAELKSYNEQFF. J is TRBJ2-1 and V is TRBV25-1; 7 bases align to TRBD1. Per the germline V gene, CDR1 is MGHDK and CDR2 is SYGVNS. Trimming took 3 bases from V and 1 from J; bases not matched to a gene: 18. This CDR3 is built from 20 residues. Full variable domain (missing parts from reference TRBV25-1 and TRBJ2-1): EADIYQTPRYLVIGTGKKITLECSQTMGHDKMYWYQQDPGMELHLIHYSYGVNSTEKGDLSSESTVSRIRTEHFPLTLESARPSHTSQYLCASSDPDGTAELKSYNEQFFGPGTRLTVL.

This clonotype was picked up many times. The CDR3 DNA is TGCGCCAGCAGCCAAGATCAGATCCGAAACTACGAGCAGTACTTC. Its translation: CASSQDQIRNYEQYF. The chain couples TRBV4-3 to TRBJ2-7, with D unclear. Per germline, CDR1 LGHNA and CDR2 YSLEER. The CDR3 runs 15 residues. V lost 0 bases and J 3 bases, leaving 12 bases between the germline ends.

This clonotype turned up a few times. The rearrangement joins TRBV7-6 to TRBJ1-1; a weak D match, TRBD1 (5 bases). This CDR3 comprises 15 residues. V shed 0 bases and J shed 7 bases, with 15 bases lying between them. Germline-derived CDR1 and CDR2 are SGHVS and FNYEAQ. The CDR3 DNA is TGTGCCAGCAGCTTAGCGTCGGGACTCGGTTTTGAAGCTTTCTTT. Protein: CASSLASGLGFEAFF.

This clonotype was found many times. The chain joins TRBV20-1 to TRBJ2-7, with D tentatively TRBD1 (7 bases). The CDR3 runs to 15 residues. Germline V gene sequence: CDR1 DFQATT, CDR2 SNEGSKA (reference sequence). The V end lost 0 bases, the J end lost 5 bases, and 17 bases lay between the germline ends. DNA of the CDR3: TGCAGTGCTAGAGATCAAAGGAGGGGGCAGCACGAGCAGTACTTC. This gives the protein CSARDQRRGQHEQYF.

This chain connects TRBV9 to TRBJ2-3, with D maybe TRBD2 (5 bases). Trimming cost V 3 bases and J 2 bases, with 16 bases left between them. The germline V gene encodes CDR1 SGDLS and CDR2 YYNGEE. The CDR3 length is 16 residues. CDR3 sequence: CASSAPLAGFTDTQYF. The CDR3 DNA reads TGTGCCAGCAGCGCCCCTTTGGCGGGCTTCACAGATACGCAGTATTTT.

This clonotype has more than one count but fewer than ten. The chain employs TRBV5-6 and TRBJ2-1, with 8 bases fitting TRBD2. The CDR3 sequence is 17 residues long. Germline V CDR1 and CDR2: SGHDT, YYEEEE. V lost 4 bases and J lost 3; bases outside the gene matches: 12. The CDR3 spells CASSGGNPGLGYNEQFF. The CDR3 nucleotides are TGTGCCAGCAGCGGAGGAAACCCGGGACTAGGCTACAATGAGCAGTTCTTC.

In this sample, this clonotype turned up a few times. DNA for the CDR3: TGCGCCAGCAGCCAAGTTCCGGGTATAGGCAATCAGCCCCAGCATTTT. Protein product: CASSQVPGIGNQPQHF. The chain combines TRBV4-1 with TRBJ1-5, with D unclear. The CDR3 is 16 amino acids. Germline V CDR1 and CDR2: MGHRA, YSYEKL. The V end lost 1 base, the J end lost 2 bases, and 12 bases lay between the germline ends.

The genes are TRBV3-1 and TRBJ1-2; 11 bases agree with TRBD1. The germline V gene encodes CDR1 LGHDT and CDR2 YNNKEL (reference sequence). This CDR3 region has 15 residues. Unmatched junction bases numbered 7, after V lost 2 bases and J lost 8 bases. The CDR3 spells CASSQRGDRGKGYTF. The CDR3 bases are TGTGCCAGCAGCCAAAGAGGGGACAGGGGGAAGGGCTACACCTTC.

This clonotype turned up a few times. CDR3 nucleotide sequence: TGTGCCAGCAGTCGGGCGGGAGTCTCCTACGAGCAGTACTTC. Translating gives CASSRAGVSYEQYF. The chain has TRBV27 and TRBJ2-7; 7 bases align to TRBD2. V gave up 5 bases and J gave up 0 bases; unmatched junction bases: 4. The CDR3 consists of 14 residues. CDR1 is MNHEY and CDR2 is SMNVEV in the germline V gene (reference sequence).

The V call is TRBV7-9, the J call TRBJ1-2, with D possibly being TRBD1 (6 bases). CDR3 length: 13 residues. Germline CDR1 and CDR2: SEHNR and FQNEAQ (reference sequence). The V end was cut by 7 bases, the J end by 2 bases, with 11 bases between. CDR3 loop: CASIQTGNYGYTF. In DNA, the CDR3 is TGTGCCAGCATCCAAACAGGGAACTATGGCTACACCTTC.

This clonotype was seen a handful of times. This chain joins TRBV2 and TRBJ2-3, with a weak D call TRBD2 (6 bases). Germline V gene data show CDR1 as SNHLY and CDR2 as FYNNEI. Trimming stripped 6 bases from V and 0 bases from J, with 10 bases between. This CDR3 has 14 amino acids. The CDR3 is CASRDYPSTDTQYF. The CDR3 DNA is TGTGCCAGCAGGGACTACCCAAGCACAGATACGCAGTATTTT.

This clonotype was detected a few times. The rearrangement joins TRBV7-9 to TRBJ2-3; D gene ambiguous. This CDR3 spans 16 amino acids. V was trimmed by 4 bases and J by 3 bases, leaving 17 bases between them. Germline CDR1 reads SEHNR; CDR2 reads FQNEAQ (reference sequence). The CDR3 spells CASSSPLGRMTDTQYF. CDR3 bases: TGTGCCAGCAGCTCCCCCTTAGGTCGGATGACAGATACGCAGTATTTT.